The 27 T cell receptor beta chains reported below all come from one sample, sequenced in a study of blood T cell repertoires in COVID-19 (dated by TCRdb to 2020 to 2022). Receptors were amplified or captured by the immunoSEQ multiplex PCR assay. TCRdb took this table from immuneACCESS and kept in-frame rearrangements with V and J called. Such tables lack part of the clones; where checked against another copy, unresolved V genes explain under half of the gap, and the rest is unexplained. Here the sample has about 440,000 clones; about 90% occur a single time. Under 0.7% of the sample comes from the top ten. The sample comprised PBMCs or T cells enriched from blood (not recorded which). These receptors all come from a man aged 18-30 years who had recovered from COVID-19.

For this clone: At one of its ends the junction is not consistent with the germline gene, which may arise from a read error. The J gene is TRBJ1-5, the V gene TRBV28; perhaps TRBD1 as D (5 bases). The CDR3 spans 15 residues. The germline V gene encodes CDR1 MDHEN and CDR2 SYDVKM. CDR3 sequence reads: CASSSLLDTHLQRNF. As DNA, the CDR3 is TGTGCCAGCAGTTCCCTTCTGGACACACATTTGCAACGGAATTTT.

The V and J genes are TRBV7-9 and TRBJ1-1, with TRBD1 matching over 11 bases. The CDR3 extends over 16 amino acids. Germline trimming cut 6 bases from V and 6 bases from J; bases unmatched to any gene: 12. The germline V gene has CDR1 SEHNR and CDR2 FQNEAQ (reference sequence). The CDR3: CASSPPGQGAVAEAFF. The CDR3 DNA reads TGTGCCAGCAGTCCGCCCGGACAGGGGGCTGTTGCTGAAGCTTTCTTT.

The rearrangement links TRBV19 to TRBJ2-1; 8 bases are shared with TRBD1. V shed 5 bases and J 7 bases; nucleotides not matched to a gene: 13. Germline values: CDR1 LNHDA, CDR2 SQIVND (reference sequence). CDR3 length: 16 amino acids. In DNA form, the CDR3 reads TGTGCCAGTAGTCTTCGGCAGGGGGCTCGATTAAATGAGCAGTTCTTC. Protein sequence: CASSLRQGARLNEQFF.

The chain uses TRBV2 and TRBJ1-5; 8 positions agree with TRBD1. Looked up from germline, CDR1 is SNHLY and CDR2 is FYNNEI. Trimming cost V 6 bases and J 2 bases; bases outside gene matches: 6. The CDR3 is 15 amino acids. The CDR3 reads CASRTPGQGNQPQHF. DNA of the CDR3: TGTGCCAGCAGGACTCCGGGACAGGGCAATCAGCCCCAGCATTTT.

The chain uses TRBV7-9 and TRBJ2-3; perhaps TRBD2 as D (5 bases). Germline-derived CDR1 and CDR2 are SEHNR and FQNEAQ (reference sequence). The CDR3 totals 18 residues. V was pared by 4 bases and J by 2 bases, with 22 bases between. This chain's CDR3 is CASSSVRGKREPTDTQYF. DNA of the CDR3: TGTGCCAGCAGCTCGGTCAGAGGGAAACGGGAACCCACAGATACGCAGTATTTT.

This chain uses TRBV28 with TRBJ1-5; tentatively, D is TRBD1 (6 bases). There are 12 residues in the CDR3. The V gene lost 8 bases and the J gene lost 4 bases, with 9 bases spanning the gap. Germline V gene lookup returns CDR1 MDHEN and CDR2 SYDVKM. The CDR3 protein is CASGGANQPQHF. The CDR3 bases are TGTGCCAGCGGGGGGGCTAATCAGCCCCAGCATTTT.

The chain is built from TRBV5-1 and TRBJ1-1, with D perhaps TRBD1 (5 bases). The CDR3 has 13 amino acids. Germline CDR1 and CDR2: SGHRS and YFSETQ. Trimming left V 2 bases short and J 3 bases short, with 8 bases between. The CDR3 sequence is CASSLIRDTEAFF. Written as DNA, the CDR3 is TGCGCCAGCAGCTTAATCAGGGACACTGAAGCTTTCTTT.

J is TRBJ2-5 and V is TRBV18, with 9 nucleotides matching TRBD1. With the DNA end fitting TRBJ2-7 better, the J assignment may be wrong. There are 14 residues in the CDR3. Germline V gene lookup returns CDR1 KGHSH and CDR2 LQKENI. The CDR3 DNA reads TGTGCCAGCTCACCAGGGACAGGGCGATACGAGCAGTACTTC. Protein: CASSPGTGRYEQYF.

V gene TRBV7-3 combines with J gene TRBJ1-3; no clear D gene. Trimming took 7 bases from V and 0 from J, leaving 13 bases between them. Looked up from germline, CDR1 is SGHTA and CDR2 is FQGTGA. The length of the CDR3 is 15 residues. The CDR3 coding sequence is TGTGCCAGCAAATCCAGCGAAACCTCTGGAAACACCATATATTTT. It encodes CASKSSETSGNTIYF.

In DNA form, the CDR3 reads TGTGCCAGCAGTGAATCCGGTCCGGGATATTCGGAGCAGTTCTTC. The encoded protein is CASSESGPGYSEQFF. The gene calls are TRBV25-1 and TRBJ2-1, with D perhaps matching TRBD2 (5 bases). CDR1 is MGHDK and CDR2 is SYGVNS in the germline V gene. This CDR3 spans 15 amino acids. V lost 1 base and J 10 bases, leaving 17 bases between the germline ends.

The V gene is TRBV3-1 (or the pseudogene TRBV3-2), the J gene TRBJ1-5; D possibly corresponds to TRBD1 (5 bases). Per the germline V gene, CDR1 is LGHDT and CDR2 is YNNKEL (reference sequence). This CDR3 is 14 amino acids long. Between the trimmed V and J ends, which lost 1 base and 9 bases, there was a span of 13 bases. CDR3 sequence reads: CASSQGTSKLPQHF. Here the CDR3 DNA reads TGTGCCAGCAGCCAAGGGACATCCAAATTGCCCCAGCATTTT.

The V call is TRBV7-6, the J call TRBJ1-4; 8 nucleotides match TRBD1. CDR1 and CDR2 (germline): SGHVS, FNYEAQ. The V segment lost 1 base and the J segment 0 bases; nucleotides outside the gene matches: 10. This CDR3 comprises 19 residues. CDR3 bases: TGTGCCAGCAGCTTAGAGGCAGGGGGCTTTCAAACAACTAATGAAAAACTGTTTTTT. Encoded protein: CASSLEAGGFQTTNEKLFF.

This clone was detected once. This sequence joins TRBV5-1 and TRBJ2-1; 8 bases agree with TRBD1. This CDR3 contains 13 residues. J gave up 6 bases and V 5 bases, and 4 bases lay outside the gene matches. Germline V gives CDR1 SGHRS, CDR2 YFSETQ. Written as DNA, the CDR3 is TGCGCCAGCAGACAGGGGGTTAGCAATGAGCAGTTCTTC. Residues: CASRQGVSNEQFF.

For the CDR3, the DNA is TGTGCCAGCAGCGTAGGGATTATAGAAGGGGCTGAAAAACTGTTTTTT. Amino acids: CASSVGIIEGAEKLFF. The chain couples TRBV9 to TRBJ1-4; D perhaps matches TRBD1 (5 bases). This CDR3 has 16 amino acids. V was trimmed by 0 bases and J by 7 bases, leaving 16 bases between them. Germline lookup yields CDR1 SGDLS and CDR2 YYNGEE.

CDR3 loop: CASSEAVTYDNSPLHF. DNA of the CDR3: TGTGCCAGCAGTGAAGCGGTTACCTACGATAATTCACCCCTCCACTTT. This chain connects TRBV6-1 to TRBJ1-6; D uncertain. This CDR3 spans 16 amino acids. Trimming took off 0 bases at V and 5 bases at J, with 11 bases between the two ends. CDR1 and CDR2 (germline): MNHNS, SASEGT.

This sequence joins TRBV3-1 (or the pseudogene TRBV3-2) and TRBJ2-7, with 12 bases identical to TRBD2. This CDR3 is 15 amino acids long. Germline values: CDR1 LGHDT, CDR2 YNNKEL (reference sequence). V shed 3 bases and J 3 bases; nucleotides not matched to a gene: 3. This CDR3 is CASSQGLAGYYEQYF. The CDR3 coding sequence is TGTGCCAGCAGCCAGGGACTAGCGGGTTACTACGAGCAGTACTTC.

The chain has TRBV13 and TRBJ1-1, with D perhaps matching TRBD1 (6 bases). V was clipped by 8 bases and J by 3 bases, with 10 bases between them. Germline values: CDR1 PRHDT, CDR2 FYEKMQ (reference sequence). The CDR3 has 12 amino acids. This chain's CDR3 is CASQRGHTEAFF. The DNA of the CDR3 is TGTGCCAGCCAGCGGGGGCACACTGAAGCTTTCTTT. The complete variable domain, with remaining parts taken from reference TRBV13 and TRBJ1-1, reads AAGVIQSPRHLIKEKRETATLKCYPIPRHDTVYWYQQGPGQDPQFLISFYEKMQSDKGSIPDRFSAQQFSDYHSELNMSSLELGDSALYFCASQRGHTEAFFGQGTRLTVV.

The CDR3 DNA sequence: TGTGCCAGCAGCGTAGATCGGACAGGAGGGCCTGGAAACACCATATATTTT. It yields the protein CASSVDRTGGPGNTIYF. The V gene is TRBV9, the J gene TRBJ1-3; TRBD1 matches 7 bases. The germline gives CDR1 SGDLS, CDR2 YYNGEE. CDR3 length: 17 amino acids. Losses at the gene ends were 0 bases for V and 2 bases for J; bases not matched to a gene: 8. Full variable domain (remainder filled in from reference TRBV9 and TRBJ1-3): DSGVTQTPKHLITATGQRVTLRCSPRSGDLSVYWYQQSLDQGLQFLIQYYNGEERAKGNILERFSAQQFPDLHSELNLSSLELGDSALYFCASSVDRTGGPGNTIYFGEGSWLTVV.

The chain recombines TRBV24-1 with TRBJ2-2; 10 bases are a match to TRBD1. V was pared by 3 bases and J by 4 bases, with 7 bases of the junction left unmatched. From germline, CDR1 is KGHDR and CDR2 SFDVKD. The CDR3 totals 17 residues. The CDR3 here is CATSDPPGQGSTGELFF. The DNA for the CDR3 is TGTGCCACCAGTGATCCTCCGGGACAGGGGAGCACCGGGGAGCTGTTTTTT.

This clone was seen a single time. The chain is built from TRBV11-3 and TRBJ1-1; no clear D. V dropped 2 bases and J dropped 1 base, with 20 bases sitting between them. The V gene's germline CDR1 is SGHNT and CDR2 YENEEA. CDR3 size: 18 residues. The CDR3 bases are TGTGCCAGCAGCTTAATAGGAGGACTCTGGGTGGCGAACACTGAAGCTTTCTTT. It codes for CASSLIGGLWVANTEAFF.

The chain uses TRBV4-1 and TRBJ1-3; D remains unclear. Germline lookup yields CDR1 MGHRA and CDR2 YSYEKL. This CDR3 contains 16 residues. V lost 1 base and J 4 bases, leaving 14 bases between the germline ends. The CDR3 is CASSQGWPRPGNTIYF. CDR3 sequence (DNA): TGCGCCAGCAGCCAAGGATGGCCCAGGCCGGGAAACACCATATATTTT.

The rearrangement uses TRBV7-3 and TRBJ2-1; 9 nucleotides line up with TRBD1. The V gene end was trimmed by 1 base and the J gene end by 9 bases; junction bases not matched to a gene: 7. In germline, CDR1 is SGHTA, CDR2 FQGTGA. The CDR3 is 15 residues long. CDR3 sequence reads: CASSLKGQGIGEQFF. DNA for the CDR3: TGTGCCAGCAGCTTAAAGGGACAGGGAATCGGTGAGCAGTTCTTC.

The chain joins TRBV7-8 to TRBJ1-2, with TRBD1 as a possible D gene (5 bases). Trimming pared 2 bases from V and 0 bases from J, leaving 16 bases between. From germline, CDR1 is SGHVS and CDR2 FQNEAQ. The CDR3 consists of 17 residues. The CDR3 here is CASSLRDSGGSNYGYTF. The CDR3 nucleotides are TGTGCCAGCAGCTTAAGGGACTCTGGGGGATCTAACTATGGCTACACCTTC.

The genes are TRBV19 and TRBJ2-5; TRBD2 might be the D (5 bases). The germline CDR1 and CDR2 sequences are LNHDA and SQIVND (reference sequence). The CDR3 extends over 15 amino acids. The V gene lost 5 bases and the J gene lost 5 bases, with 18 bases spanning the gap. CDR3 nucleotides: TGTGCCAGTAGTCCGCGGGCCACCCCCGCGGAGACCCAGTACTTC. Protein: CASSPRATPAETQYF.

V gene TRBV28 combines with J gene TRBJ1-1; D is uncertain. Germline CDR1 is MDHEN and CDR2 is SYDVKM. The CDR3 has 15 amino acids. V lost 6 bases and J lost 5, with 19 bases in between. The CDR3 DNA follows: TGTGCCAGCAGACACCGGGCCCCTCGGACTACTGAAGCTTTCTTT. Encoded protein: CASRHRAPRTTEAFF.

CDR3 DNA sequence: TGTGCCAGCAGCTTGGTAGGACAGGGGGTAGATGAGCAGTTCTTC. As protein: CASSLVGQGVDEQFF. V is TRBV5-4 and J is TRBJ2-1; 10 positions match TRBD1. The germline gives CDR1 SGHNT, CDR2 YYREEE (reference sequence). After removal of 0 bases from V and 8 bases from J, the junction contained 5 bases not matched to a gene. The CDR3 extends over 15 amino acids.

The chain joins TRBV7-9 to TRBJ2-3; no clear D. The ends were cut back, 5 bases at V and 6 bases at J, with 15 bases in the middle. Germline values: CDR1 SEHNR, CDR2 FQNEAQ (reference sequence). The CDR3 totals 14 residues. As DNA, the CDR3 is TGTGCCAGCAGCCCCAGAATTACAACCGATACGCAGTATTTT. Translated, it gives CASSPRITTDTQYF.